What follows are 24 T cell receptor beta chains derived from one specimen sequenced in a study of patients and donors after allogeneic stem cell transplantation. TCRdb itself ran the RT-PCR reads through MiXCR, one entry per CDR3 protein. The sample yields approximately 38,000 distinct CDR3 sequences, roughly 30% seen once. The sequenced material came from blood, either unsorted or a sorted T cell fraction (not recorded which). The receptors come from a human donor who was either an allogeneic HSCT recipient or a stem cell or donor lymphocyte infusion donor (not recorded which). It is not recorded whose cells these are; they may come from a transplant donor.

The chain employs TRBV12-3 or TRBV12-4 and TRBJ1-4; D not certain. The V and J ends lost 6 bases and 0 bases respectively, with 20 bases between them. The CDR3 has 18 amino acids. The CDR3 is CASRFKPVKAATNEKLFF. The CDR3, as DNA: TGTGCCAGCAGGTTCAAGCCCGTTAAGGCGGCAACTAATGAAAAACTGTTTTTT.

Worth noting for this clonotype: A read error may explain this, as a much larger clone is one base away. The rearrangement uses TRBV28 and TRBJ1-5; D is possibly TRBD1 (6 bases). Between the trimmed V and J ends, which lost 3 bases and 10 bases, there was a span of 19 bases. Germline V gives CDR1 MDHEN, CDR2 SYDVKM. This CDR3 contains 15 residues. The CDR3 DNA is TGTGCCAGCAGTTTTAGGGCCATACGGGGGCACCCCCAGCATTTT. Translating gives CASSFRAIRGHPQHF.

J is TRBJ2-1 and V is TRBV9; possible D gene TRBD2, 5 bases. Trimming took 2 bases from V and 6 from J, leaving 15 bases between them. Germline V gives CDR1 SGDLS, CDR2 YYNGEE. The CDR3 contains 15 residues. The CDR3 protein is CASSVGGPWANEQFF. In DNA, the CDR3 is TGTGCCAGCAGCGTTGGAGGACCTTGGGCCAATGAGCAGTTCTTC.

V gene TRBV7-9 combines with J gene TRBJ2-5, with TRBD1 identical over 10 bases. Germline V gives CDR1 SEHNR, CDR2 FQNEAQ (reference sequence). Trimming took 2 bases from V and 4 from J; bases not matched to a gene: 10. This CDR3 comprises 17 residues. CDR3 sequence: CASSLFPGQGTRETQYF. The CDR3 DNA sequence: TGTGCCAGCAGCTTATTTCCGGGACAGGGGACCCGAGAGACCCAGTACTTC.

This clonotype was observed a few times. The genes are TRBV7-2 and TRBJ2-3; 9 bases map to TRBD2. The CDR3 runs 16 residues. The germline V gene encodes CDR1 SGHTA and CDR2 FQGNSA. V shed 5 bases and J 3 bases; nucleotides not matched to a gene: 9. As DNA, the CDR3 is TGTGCCAGCAGCATCTCGGCCAGCGGGAGGACAGATACGCAGTATTTT. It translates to CASSISASGRTDTQYF.

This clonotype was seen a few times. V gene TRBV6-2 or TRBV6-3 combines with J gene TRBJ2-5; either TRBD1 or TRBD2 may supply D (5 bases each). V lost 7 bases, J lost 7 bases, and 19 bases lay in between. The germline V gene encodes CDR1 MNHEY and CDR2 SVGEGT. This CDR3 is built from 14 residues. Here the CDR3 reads CASTPGATLRTQYF. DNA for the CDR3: TGTGCCAGCACCCCCGGGGCAACACTTCGGACCCAGTACTTC.

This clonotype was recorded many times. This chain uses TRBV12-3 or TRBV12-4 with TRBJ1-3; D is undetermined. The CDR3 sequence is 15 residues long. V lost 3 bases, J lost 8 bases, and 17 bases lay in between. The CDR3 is CASSFASWEVDTIYF. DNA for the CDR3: TGTGCCAGCAGTTTCGCTTCGTGGGAGGTCGACACCATATATTTT.

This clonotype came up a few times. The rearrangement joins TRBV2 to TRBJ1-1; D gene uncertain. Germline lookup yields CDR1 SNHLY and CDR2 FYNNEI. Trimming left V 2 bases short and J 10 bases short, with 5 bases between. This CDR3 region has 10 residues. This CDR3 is CASSERVAFF. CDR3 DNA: TGTGCCAGCAGTGAACGGGTAGCTTTCTTT.

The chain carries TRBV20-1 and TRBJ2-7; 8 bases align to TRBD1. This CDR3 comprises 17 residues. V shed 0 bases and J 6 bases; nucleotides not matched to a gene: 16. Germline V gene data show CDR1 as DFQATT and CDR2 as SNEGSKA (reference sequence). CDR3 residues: CSARDYRGTRRGPEQYF. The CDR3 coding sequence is TGCAGTGCTAGAGATTACAGGGGGACTCGGAGGGGTCCCGAGCAGTACTTC.

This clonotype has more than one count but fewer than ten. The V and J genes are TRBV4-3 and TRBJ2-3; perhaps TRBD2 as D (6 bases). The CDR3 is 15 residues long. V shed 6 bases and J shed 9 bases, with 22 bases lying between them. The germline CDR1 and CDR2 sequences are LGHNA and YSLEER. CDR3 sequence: CASRNRDSLVGTQYF. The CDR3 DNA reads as TGCGCCAGCAGGAACCGGGACTCCCTCGTGGGGACGCAGTATTTT.

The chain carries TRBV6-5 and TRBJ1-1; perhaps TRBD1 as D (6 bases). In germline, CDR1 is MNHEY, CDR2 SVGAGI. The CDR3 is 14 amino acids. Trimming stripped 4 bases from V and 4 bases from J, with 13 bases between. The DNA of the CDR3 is TGTGCCAGCAGTTGGACAGTGATGATCACTGAAGCTTTCTTT. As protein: CASSWTVMITEAFF.

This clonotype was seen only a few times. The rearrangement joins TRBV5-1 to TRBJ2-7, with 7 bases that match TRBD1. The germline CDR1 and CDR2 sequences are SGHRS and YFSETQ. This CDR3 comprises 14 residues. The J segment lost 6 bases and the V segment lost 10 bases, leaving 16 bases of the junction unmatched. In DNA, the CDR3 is TGCGCCTCATCCTCCACGGGACAGACCTTCGAGCAGTACTTC. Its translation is CASSSTGQTFEQYF.

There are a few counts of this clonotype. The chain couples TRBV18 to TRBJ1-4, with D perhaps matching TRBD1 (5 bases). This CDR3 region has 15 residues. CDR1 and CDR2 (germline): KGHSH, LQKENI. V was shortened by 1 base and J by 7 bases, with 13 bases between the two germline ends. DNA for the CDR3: TGTGCCAGCTCACCACTGGGGACCCTTGGTGAAAAACTGTTTTTT. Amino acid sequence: CASSPLGTLGEKLFF.

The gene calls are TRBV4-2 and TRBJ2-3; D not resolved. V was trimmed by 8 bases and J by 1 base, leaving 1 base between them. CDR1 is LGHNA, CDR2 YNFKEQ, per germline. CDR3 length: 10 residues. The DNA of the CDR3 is TGTGCCAGCCGCACAGATACGCAGTATTTT. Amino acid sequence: CASRTDTQYF.

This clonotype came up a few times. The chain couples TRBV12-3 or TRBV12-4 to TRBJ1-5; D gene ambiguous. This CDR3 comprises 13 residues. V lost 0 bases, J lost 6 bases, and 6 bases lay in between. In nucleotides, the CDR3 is TGTGCCAGCAGTTTAGCAATGAGTCAGCCCCAGCATTTT. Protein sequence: CASSLAMSQPQHF.

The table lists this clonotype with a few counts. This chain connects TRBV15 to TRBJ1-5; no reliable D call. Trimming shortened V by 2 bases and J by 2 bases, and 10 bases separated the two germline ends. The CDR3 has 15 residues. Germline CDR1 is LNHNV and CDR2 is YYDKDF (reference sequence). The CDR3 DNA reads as TGTGCCACCAGCAGACCGGGGAGAGGCAATCAGCCCCAGCATTTT. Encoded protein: CATSRPGRGNQPQHF.

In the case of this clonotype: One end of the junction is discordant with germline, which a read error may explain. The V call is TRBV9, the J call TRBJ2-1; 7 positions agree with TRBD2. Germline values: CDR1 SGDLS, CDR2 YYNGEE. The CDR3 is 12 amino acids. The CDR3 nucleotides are TGTGCCAGCAGCGTAGACAGGACTAGTCCCCTCTTC. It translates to CASSVDRTSPLF. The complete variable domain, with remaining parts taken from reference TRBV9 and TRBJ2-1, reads DSGVTQTPKHLITATGQRVTLRCSPRSGDLSVYWYQQSLDQGLQFLIQYYNGEERAKGNILERFSAQQFPDLHSELNLSSLELGDSALYFCASSVDRTSPLFGPGTRLTVL.

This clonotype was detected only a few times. The CDR3: CASSYSPVGTDTQYF. CDR3 DNA: TGTGCCAGCAGTTACTCCCCCGTCGGCACAGATACGCAGTATTTT. This rearrangement joins TRBV6-6 to TRBJ2-3; D ambiguous. Germline V CDR1 and CDR2: MNHNY, SVGAGI (reference sequence). Trimming stripped 0 bases from V and 1 base from J, with 8 bases between. The CDR3 is made up of 15 amino acids.

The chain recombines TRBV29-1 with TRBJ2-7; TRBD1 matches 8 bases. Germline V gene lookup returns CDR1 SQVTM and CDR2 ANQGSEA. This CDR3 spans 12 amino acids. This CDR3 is CSHKGQVREQYF. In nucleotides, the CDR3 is TGCAGTCACAAGGGACAGGTTCGGGAGCAGTACTTC.

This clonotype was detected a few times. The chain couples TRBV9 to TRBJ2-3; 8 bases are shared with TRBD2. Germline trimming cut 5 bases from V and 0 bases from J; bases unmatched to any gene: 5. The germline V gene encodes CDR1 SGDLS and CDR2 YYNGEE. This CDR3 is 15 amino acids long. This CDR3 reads CASRAGGRSTDTQYF. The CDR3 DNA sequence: TGTGCCAGCAGGGCGGGAGGCCGCAGCACAGATACGCAGTATTTT. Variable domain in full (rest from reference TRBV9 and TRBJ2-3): DSGVTQTPKHLITATGQRVTLRCSPRSGDLSVYWYQQSLDQGLQFLIQYYNGEERAKGNILERFSAQQFPDLHSELNLSSLELGDSALYFCASRAGGRSTDTQYFGPGTRLTVL.

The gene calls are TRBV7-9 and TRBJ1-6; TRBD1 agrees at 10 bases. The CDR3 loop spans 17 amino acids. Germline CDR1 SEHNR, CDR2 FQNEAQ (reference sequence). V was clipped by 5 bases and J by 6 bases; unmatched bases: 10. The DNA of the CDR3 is TGTGCCAGCAGCGACTCCGGGACAGGGGCGTCTAATTCACCCCTCCACTTT. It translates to CASSDSGTGASNSPLHF.

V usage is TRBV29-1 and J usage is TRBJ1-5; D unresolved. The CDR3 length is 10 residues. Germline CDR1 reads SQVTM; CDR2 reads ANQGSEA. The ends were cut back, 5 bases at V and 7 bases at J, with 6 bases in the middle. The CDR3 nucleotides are TGCAGCGTTCCTGACCAGCCCCAGCATTTT. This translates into CSVPDQPQHF.

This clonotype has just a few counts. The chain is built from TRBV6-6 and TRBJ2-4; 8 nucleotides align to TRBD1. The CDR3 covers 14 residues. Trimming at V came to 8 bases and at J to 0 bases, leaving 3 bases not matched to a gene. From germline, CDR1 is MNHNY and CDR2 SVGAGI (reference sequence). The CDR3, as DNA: TGTGCCAGCGGGACAGGTGGAGCCAAAAACATTCAGTACTTC. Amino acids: CASGTGGAKNIQYF.

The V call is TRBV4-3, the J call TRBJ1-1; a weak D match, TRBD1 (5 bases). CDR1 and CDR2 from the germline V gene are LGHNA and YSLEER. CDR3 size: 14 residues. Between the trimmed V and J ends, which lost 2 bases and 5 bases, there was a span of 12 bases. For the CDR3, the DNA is TGCGCCAGCAGCCAATGGTACGGGGGAACTGAAGCTTTCTTT. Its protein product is CASSQWYGGTEAFF.